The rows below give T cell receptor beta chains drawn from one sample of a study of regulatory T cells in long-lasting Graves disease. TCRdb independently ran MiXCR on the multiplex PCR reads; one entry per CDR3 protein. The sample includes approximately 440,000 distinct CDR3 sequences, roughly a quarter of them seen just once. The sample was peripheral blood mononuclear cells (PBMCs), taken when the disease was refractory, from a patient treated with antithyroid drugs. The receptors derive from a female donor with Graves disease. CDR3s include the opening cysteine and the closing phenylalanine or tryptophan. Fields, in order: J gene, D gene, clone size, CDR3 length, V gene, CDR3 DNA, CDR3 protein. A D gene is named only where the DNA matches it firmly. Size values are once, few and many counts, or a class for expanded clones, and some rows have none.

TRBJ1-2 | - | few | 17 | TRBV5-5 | TGTGCCAGCAGCCTTGGAGCGGGGGCGGGTAGTTCCTATGGCTACACCTTC | CASSLGAGAGSSYGYTF
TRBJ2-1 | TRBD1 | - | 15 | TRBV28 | TGTGCCAGCAGTACCCTGGACAGGGAGACCTATGAGCAGTTCTTC | CASSTLDRETYEQFF
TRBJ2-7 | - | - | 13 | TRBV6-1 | TGTGCCACCCGAGGGACCTGCTCCTACGAGCAGTACTTC | CATRGTCSYEQYF
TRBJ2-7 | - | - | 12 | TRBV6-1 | TGTGCCAGCAGGGGGCCTGCTCAGGAGCAGTACTTC | CASRGPAQEQYF
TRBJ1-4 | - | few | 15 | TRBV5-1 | TGCGCCACCTCCCTAGGGGGGTTCTCTAATGAAAAACTGTTTTTT | CATSLGGFSNEKLFF
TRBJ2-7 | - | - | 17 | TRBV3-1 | TGTGCCAGCAGCCGCGAAGGGTTAGAGAGGACGAGCTACGAGCAGTACTTC | CASSREGLERTSYEQYF
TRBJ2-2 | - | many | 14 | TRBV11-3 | TGTGCCAGCAGCTTAGACCAGGACACCGGGGAGCTGTTTTTT | CASSLDQDTGELFF
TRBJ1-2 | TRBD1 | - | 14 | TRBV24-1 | TGTGCCACCAGTGATTCCGGGACAGGGGTGGGCTACACCTTC | CATSDSGTGVGYTF
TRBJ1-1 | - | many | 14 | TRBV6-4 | TGTGCCAGCAGTGTTGACAGGACGGCCACTGAAGCTTTCTTT | CASSVDRTATEAFF
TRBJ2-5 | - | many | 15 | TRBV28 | TGTGCCAGCAGTCCAGGGACGGGGGTGGAAGAGACCCAGTACTTC | CASSPGTGVEETQYF
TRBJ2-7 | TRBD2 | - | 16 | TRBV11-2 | TGTGCCAGCAGCTTAGAGCGGACTAGCGGGAGATACGAGCAGTACTTC | CASSLERTSGRYEQYF
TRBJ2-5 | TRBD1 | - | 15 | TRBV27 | TGTGCCAGCAGTTTGGACAGGGGGTCTTGGGGGGTCCAGTACTTC | CASSLDRGSWGVQYF
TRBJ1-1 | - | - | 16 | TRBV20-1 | TGCAGTGCTAGCAAATTTTCTGGGGCGGTGAACACTGAAGCTTTCTTT | CSASKFSGAVNTEAFF
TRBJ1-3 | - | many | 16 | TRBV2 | TGTGCCAGCAGCCCCTCGGACACATCCTCTGGAAACACCATATATTTT | CASSPSDTSSGNTIYF
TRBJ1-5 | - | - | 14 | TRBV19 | TGTGCCAGTAGTATCCTCATTAGCAATCAGCCCCAGCATTTT | CASSILISNQPQHF
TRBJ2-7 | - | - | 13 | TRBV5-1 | TGCGCCAGCAGCCGGACTGTTTCCTACGAGCAGTACTTC | CASSRTVSYEQYF
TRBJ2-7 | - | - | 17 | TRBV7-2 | TGTGCCAGCACCCTAGGGGGGGTTTTTTCAAGCTCCTACGAGCAGTACTTC | CASTLGGVFSSSYEQYF
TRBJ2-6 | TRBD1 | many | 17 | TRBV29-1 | TGCAGCGTGAAAGAGGACAGGGACCCCTCTGGGGCCAACGTCCTGACTTTC | CSVKEDRDPSGANVLTF
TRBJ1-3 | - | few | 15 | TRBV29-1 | TGCAGCGTTGAAGCGGACCGCCACTCTGGAAACACCATATATTTT | CSVEADRHSGNTIYF
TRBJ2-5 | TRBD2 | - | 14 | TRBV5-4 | TGTGCCAGCAGCCCTGGGGCGGGAGTTGAGACCCAGTACTTC | CASSPGAGVETQYF
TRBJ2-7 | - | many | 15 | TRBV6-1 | TGTGCCAGCAAGCAGACCCTCACCGGGGCATACGAGCAGTACTTC | CASKQTLTGAYEQYF
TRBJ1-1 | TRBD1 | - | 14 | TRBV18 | TGTGCCAGCTCACCGTCAGGACAGGGCCCTGAAGCTTTCTTT | CASSPSGQGPEAFF